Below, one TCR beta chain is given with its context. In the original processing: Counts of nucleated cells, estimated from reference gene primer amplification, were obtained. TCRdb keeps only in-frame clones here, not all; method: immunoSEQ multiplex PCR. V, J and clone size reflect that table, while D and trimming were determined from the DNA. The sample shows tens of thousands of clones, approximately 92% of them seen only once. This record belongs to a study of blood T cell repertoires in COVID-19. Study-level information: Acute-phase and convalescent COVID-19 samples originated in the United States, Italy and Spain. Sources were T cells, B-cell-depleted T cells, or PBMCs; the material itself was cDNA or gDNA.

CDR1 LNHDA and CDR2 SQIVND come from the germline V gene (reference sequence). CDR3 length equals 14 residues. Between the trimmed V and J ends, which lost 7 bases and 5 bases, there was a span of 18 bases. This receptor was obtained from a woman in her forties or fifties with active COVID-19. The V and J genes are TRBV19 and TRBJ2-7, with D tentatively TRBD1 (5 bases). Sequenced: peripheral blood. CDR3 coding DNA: TGTGCCAGTAACCCGGCAGACAGAAGGAACGAGCAGTACTTC. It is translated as CASNPADRRNEQYF.